A selection of T cell receptor beta chains follows, all from one sample in a study of T cells in localized non-small cell lung cancer. Here immunoSEQ multiplex PCR was the method, and the copy in TCRdb shows in-frame clones only, minus some. The table has around 50,000 clones, over 80% seen once. The input for sequencing was peripheral blood, taken before any cancer treatment. These receptors all come from a female donor older than 55 with stage II squamous cell lung carcinoma. Both conserved end residues are part of each CDR3. Each record gives: V gene, CDR3 protein.

TRBV6-6	CASSRETGDEKLFF
TRBV2	CASSERVQPQHF
TRBV2	CASKRESIGNQPQHF
TRBV4-1	CASSQDETGGRHNEQFF
TRBV6-5	CASSYLSTGELFF
TRBV6-5	CASSYSSRDGYTF
TRBV5-1	CASSRTGSSGNTIYF
TRBV6-6	CASSYRPNTGELFF
TRBV10-3	CANRDREYGYTF
TRBV9	CASSVTPGRNTEAFF
TRBV19	CASSMHAPGAFPATNEKLFF
TRBV29-1	CSARTSGGALEQFF
TRBV27	CASSLGGVNQPQHF
TRBV30	CAWDPRVSPYNEQFF
TRBV7-6	CASSLGQGYTEAFF
TRBV7-2	CASSPQGQNTEAFF
TRBV19	CASSMPGTGDGEKLFF
TRBV27	CASSLTGSYEQYF